This TCR beta chain was recorded in a study of blood T cell repertoires in COVID-19. Study context: Sites in the United States, Italy and Spain provided acute and convalescent COVID-19 samples. T cells, B-cell-depleted T cells, or PBMCs supplied cDNA or gDNA.

Per the original methods: Quantification of nucleated cells was approximated via reference gene primer amplification. Assay used: immunoSEQ multiplex PCR; TCRdb lists only in-frame clones, some missing. The V and J calls and the clone size are those of that table, but D and trimming were determined from the DNA. The data contain 400,000 or so clones, approximately 86% of them singletons. The CDR3 is 16 amino acids. Germline V lookup: CDR1 ENHRY, CDR2 SYGVKD. Losses at the gene ends were 4 bases for V and 7 bases for J; bases not matched to a gene: 12. This clonotype was obtained from a human donor in a cohort sampled during active COVID-19. The specimen was peripheral blood. This rearrangement joins TRBV10-3 to TRBJ2-1; the match to TRBD2 covers 8 bases. CDR3 region: CAISGPLRGGHNEQFF. The CDR3 coding sequence is TGTGCCATCAGTGGCCCTCTTCGGGGGGGCCATAATGAGCAGTTCTTC.